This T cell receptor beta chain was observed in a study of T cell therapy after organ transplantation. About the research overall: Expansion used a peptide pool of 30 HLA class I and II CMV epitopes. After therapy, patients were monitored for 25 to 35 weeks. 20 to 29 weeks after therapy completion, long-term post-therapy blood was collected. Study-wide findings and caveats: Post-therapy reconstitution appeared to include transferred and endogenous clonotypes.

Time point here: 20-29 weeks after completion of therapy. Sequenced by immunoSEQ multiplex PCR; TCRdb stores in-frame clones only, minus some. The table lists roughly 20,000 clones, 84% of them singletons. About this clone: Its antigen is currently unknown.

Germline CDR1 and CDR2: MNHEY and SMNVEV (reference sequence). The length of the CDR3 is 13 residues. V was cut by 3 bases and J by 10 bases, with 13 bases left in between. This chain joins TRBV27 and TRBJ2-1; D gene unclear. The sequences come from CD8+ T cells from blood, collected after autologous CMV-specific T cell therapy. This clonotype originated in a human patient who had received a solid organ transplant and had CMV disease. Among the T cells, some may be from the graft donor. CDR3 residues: CASSFPPRLEQFF. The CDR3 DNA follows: TGTGCCAGCAGTTTCCCTCCACGTCTCGAGCAGTTCTTC.